These 26 T cell receptor beta chains came from one sample sequenced in a study of shared clonotypes between healthy human individuals. Produced via immunoSEQ multiplex PCR; TCRdb's table is partial and in-frame only. The table shows about 2.4 million clones, with around nine tenths occurring only once. The sequenced sample was naive CD4+ T cells sorted from blood. Stated subset: CD45RA+ positively selected. These receptors all stem from a man aged 18 to 30 in good health.

The chain is built from TRBV7-2 and TRBJ1-2; D not resolved. There are 15 residues in the CDR3. Germline CDR1 and CDR2: SGHTA and FQGNSA. V was pared by 0 bases and J by 0 bases, with 8 bases between. This CDR3 is CASSLATGTNYGYTF. The DNA for the CDR3 is TGTGCCAGCAGCTTAGCCACCGGGACTAACTATGGCTACACCTTC.

Concerning this clone: Different DNA sequences within this sample yield the same CDR3. The J gene is TRBJ1-5, the V gene TRBV5-1; D is unresolved. The CDR3 is 14 amino acids. Germline CDR1 and CDR2: SGHRS and YFSETQ. Deletions cut 0 bases from V and 3 bases from J, with 7 bases between. The chain's CDR3 is CASSLEGLNQPQHF. For the CDR3, the DNA is TGCGCCAGCAGCTTGGAAGGGCTCAATCAGCCCCAGCATTTT.

The rearrangement joins TRBV9 to TRBJ2-5; no clear D gene. Germline V gives CDR1 SGDLS, CDR2 YYNGEE. The CDR3 is made up of 13 amino acids. V gave up 0 bases and J gave up 7 bases, with 10 bases separating them. CDR3 DNA: TGTGCCAGCAGCGTAGACGAGTGGTGGACCCAGTACTTC. It translates to CASSVDEWWTQYF.

CDR3 amino acids: CASSIGQGASTGELFF. In DNA, the CDR3 is TGTGCCAGCAGCATCGGACAGGGGGCGAGCACCGGGGAGCTGTTTTTT. The V call is TRBV9, the J call TRBJ2-2; 11 nucleotides agree with TRBD1. This CDR3 spans 16 amino acids. The ends lost 4 bases at V and 4 bases at J; junction bases unmatched: 6. Germline CDR1 SGDLS, CDR2 YYNGEE. Combining the CDR3 with reference TRBV9 and TRBJ2-2 gives the whole variable domain DSGVTQTPKHLITATGQRVTLRCSPRSGDLSVYWYQQSLDQGLQFLIQYYNGEERAKGNILERFSAQQFPDLHSELNLSSLELGDSALYFCASSIGQGASTGELFFGEGSRLTVL.

The chain has TRBV5-1 and TRBJ2-3, with 9 nucleotides matching TRBD1. With V trimmed by 4 bases and J by 2 bases, 2 bases remained unmatched. Germline V gene sequence: CDR1 SGHRS, CDR2 YFSETQ. This CDR3 is built from 14 residues. CDR3 loop: CASSNRGLTDTQYF. CDR3 sequence (DNA): TGCGCCAGCAGCAACAGGGGGCTCACAGATACGCAGTATTTT.

Of note for this clone: The sample carries other DNA sequences with the same CDR3. The chain employs TRBV5-1 and TRBJ2-3, with TRBD2 matching over 14 bases. Germline trimming cut 1 base from V and 0 bases from J; bases unmatched to any gene: 1. The CDR3 is 17 amino acids. Germline values: CDR1 SGHRS, CDR2 YFSETQ. The CDR3 bases are TGCGCCAGCAGCTTGCGGACTAGCGGGGGGAGCACAGATACGCAGTATTTT. Its protein product is CASSLRTSGGSTDTQYF. Together with reference TRBV5-1 and TRBJ2-3, the CDR3 gives the full variable domain: KAGVTQTPRYLIKTRGQQVTLSCSPISGHRSVSWYQQTPGQGLQFLFEYFSETQRNKGNFPGRFSGRQFSNSRSEMNVSTLELGDSALYLCASSLRTSGGSTDTQYFGPGTRLTVL.

V gene TRBV15 combines with J gene TRBJ1-1, with D possibly matching TRBD1 (5 bases). V was pared by 5 bases and J by 6 bases, with 19 bases between. Germline CDR1 and CDR2: LNHNV and YYDKDF (reference sequence). The CDR3 loop spans 15 amino acids. Written as DNA, the CDR3 is TGTGCCACCAGCTCTCTCGAGCCAGGGAGGGCTGAAGCTTTCTTT. Protein: CATSSLEPGRAEAFF.

The rearrangement joins TRBV19 to TRBJ1-2, with a tentative D call TRBD1 (5 bases). CDR1 and CDR2 from the germline V gene are LNHDA and SQIVND (reference sequence). Trimming removed 10 bases from V and 4 bases from J, with 16 bases in between. The CDR3 runs to 13 residues. The CDR3 nucleotides are TGTGCCATTAGGTGGGGCGGAGGCTATGGCTACACCTTC. Translating it yields CAIRWGGGYGYTF. The full variable domain, in which reference TRBV19 and TRBJ1-2 provide the parts outside the CDR3, is DGGITQSPKYLFRKEGQNVTLSCEQNLNHDAMYWYRQDPGQGLRLIYYSQIVNDFQKGDIAEGYSVSREKKESFPLTVTSAQKNPTAFYLCAIRWGGGYGYTFGSGTRLTVV.

V gene TRBV18 combines with J gene TRBJ2-2, with D possibly TRBD2 on 5 matching bases. The V gene lost 3 bases and the J gene lost 0 bases, with 11 bases spanning the gap. The CDR3 sequence is 16 residues long. Germline V gene sequence: CDR1 KGHSH, CDR2 LQKENI. The CDR3 loop reads CASSPPRVANTGELFF. CDR3 bases: TGTGCCAGCTCACCCCCGAGGGTAGCGAACACCGGGGAGCTGTTTTTT.

Points on this clone: Other DNA variants within this sample encode the same CDR3. V is TRBV5-1 and J is TRBJ2-5, with D possibly called TRBD1 or TRBD2 (6 bases each). V lost 2 bases and J 5 bases, leaving 13 bases between the germline ends. The CDR3 has 14 amino acids. Germline lookup yields CDR1 SGHRS and CDR2 YFSETQ. In DNA form, the CDR3 reads TGCGCCAGCAGCTTAGCCGGGGGCGGGGAGACCCAGTACTTC. Translation gives CASSLAGGGETQYF.

In its sample, this clone was seen a few times. The chain has TRBV25-1 and TRBJ1-4; weak D call: TRBD1 (6 bases). The CDR3 is made up of 14 amino acids. The germline CDR1 and CDR2 sequences are MGHDK and SYGVNS. Trimming stripped 5 bases from V and 7 bases from J, with 14 bases between. The CDR3 loop reads CASSTGSVGEKLFF. The CDR3 DNA reads TGTGCCAGCAGTACAGGGAGTGTGGGTGAAAAACTGTTTTTT.

V usage is TRBV27 and J usage is TRBJ2-4, with 7 positions matching TRBD2. The V gene's germline CDR1 is MNHEY and CDR2 SMNVEV (reference sequence). The CDR3 has 15 residues. V lost 1 base and J lost 7; bases outside the gene matches: 7. CDR3 residues: CASSLLASGDNIQYF. In DNA, the CDR3 is TGTGCCAGCAGTTTATTGGCAAGCGGGGACAACATTCAGTACTTC.

The chain employs TRBV4-2 and TRBJ1-1; 7 bases fit TRBD1. The V gene end was trimmed by 0 bases and the J gene end by 5 bases; junction bases not matched to a gene: 6. CDR3 length: 15 residues. The germline gives CDR1 LGHNA, CDR2 YNFKEQ. The CDR3 DNA is TGTGCCAGCAGCCAAGAAAGGGGGCGGGAAACTGAAGCTTTCTTT. This codes for CASSQERGRETEAFF.

This clone was seen a handful of times. V and J are TRBV4-2 and TRBJ2-7, with TRBD1 matching 9 bases. Trimming at V came to 0 bases and at J to 6 bases, leaving 9 bases not matched to a gene. The length of the CDR3 is 16 residues. CDR1 is LGHNA, CDR2 YNFKEQ, per germline. CDR3 sequence (DNA): TGTGCCAGCAGCCAAGATAGGGGACAGGGTTCGGGCGAGCAGTACTTC. Its translation is CASSQDRGQGSGEQYF.

The chain uses TRBV6-6 and TRBJ1-6, with D possibly being TRBD1 (5 bases). Germline CDR1 MNHNY, CDR2 SVGAGI (reference sequence). CDR3 length equals 15 residues. V lost 0 bases, J lost 8 bases, and 11 bases lay in between. The CDR3 DNA is TGTGCCAGCAGTTACTCTTGGGACGGAGATTCACCCCTCCACTTT. Its protein is CASSYSWDGDSPLHF.

The J gene is TRBJ2-7, the V gene TRBV19; 7 bases fit TRBD2. The germline V gene encodes CDR1 LNHDA and CDR2 SQIVND (reference sequence). J was trimmed by 5 bases and V by 3 bases; bases with no gene match: 10. The CDR3 has 15 amino acids. CDR3 protein: CASSILAGTGHEQYF. The CDR3 DNA reads TGTGCCAGTAGTATTTTAGCGGGTACGGGGCACGAGCAGTACTTC.

This clone has just one count. The gene calls are TRBV28 and TRBJ1-2; weak D call: TRBD1 (5 bases). CDR1 is MDHEN and CDR2 is SYDVKM in the germline V gene. The V gene lost 5 bases and the J gene lost 2 bases, with 9 bases spanning the gap. This CDR3 spans 13 amino acids. The CDR3 DNA sequence: TGTGCCAGCAGTGGGGGATACAACTATGGCTACACCTTC. It codes for CASSGGYNYGYTF.

The CDR3 sequence is CASRGGRGPMGETQYF. Written as DNA, the CDR3 is TGTGCCAGCAGGGGCGGGAGGGGCCCAATGGGAGAGACCCAGTACTTC. This chain joins TRBV7-2 and TRBJ2-5, with 9 bases fitting TRBD2. J lost 4 bases, V lost 6 bases, and 12 bases had no gene match. The V gene's germline CDR1 is SGHTA and CDR2 FQGNSA. The CDR3 has 16 amino acids.

In this sample, this clone turned up a few times. The V call is TRBV20-1, the J call TRBJ2-3; D may match TRBD1 or TRBD2 (6 bases each). The CDR3 extends over 11 amino acids. V was trimmed by 5 bases and J by 7 bases, leaving 10 bases between them. The germline gives CDR1 DFQATT, CDR2 SNEGSKA (reference sequence). The CDR3 protein is CSAPGGNTQYF. CDR3 DNA sequence: TGCAGTGCTCCCGGGGGCAATACGCAGTATTTT.

The V call is TRBV13, the J call TRBJ2-5, with D hard to call. There are 15 residues in the CDR3. Germline CDR1 and CDR2: PRHDT and FYEKMQ (reference sequence). V lost 0 bases and J lost 5, with 13 bases in between. In nucleotides, the CDR3 is TGTGCCAGCAGCTTAGGCCGCTCCTATTGGGAGACCCAGTACTTC. Its protein is CASSLGRSYWETQYF.

This sequence joins TRBV5-4 and TRBJ2-6; a weak D match, TRBD1 (6 bases). The CDR3 runs 16 residues. V was trimmed by 0 bases and J by 0 bases, leaving 7 bases between them. In germline, CDR1 is SGHNT, CDR2 YYREEE (reference sequence). The CDR3 region is CASSLGDNSGANVLTF. The CDR3 DNA reads as TGTGCCAGCAGCTTGGGGGACAACTCTGGGGCCAACGTCCTGACTTTC.

The J gene is TRBJ1-6, the V gene TRBV28, with D uncertain. The CDR3 consists of 15 residues. V was cut by 2 bases and J by 8 bases, with 13 bases left in between. Germline CDR1 is MDHEN and CDR2 is SYDVKM. The CDR3 coding sequence is TGTGCCAGCAGTTTAGACCCGAGGGCCTATTCACCCCTCCACTTT. It encodes CASSLDPRAYSPLHF.

The chain joins TRBV9 to TRBJ2-3, with 7 bases lining up with TRBD2. CDR1 and CDR2 (germline): SGDLS, YYNGEE. The CDR3 spans 16 residues. J gave up 0 bases and V 0 bases, and 4 bases lay outside the gene matches. In DNA form, the CDR3 reads TGTGCCAGCAGCGTAGCGGCTAGCGGAAGCACAGATACGCAGTATTTT. Amino acid sequence: CASSVAASGSTDTQYF.

Only a few counts were recorded for this clone. The chain employs TRBV6-1 and TRBJ2-2; D might be TRBD1 or TRBD2, each matching 5 bases. V lost 8 bases and J lost 0, with 10 bases in between. CDR1 is MNHNS, CDR2 SASEGT, per germline. This CDR3 contains 14 residues. The CDR3 sequence: CASSRDANTGELFF. CDR3 in DNA: TGTGCCAGCTCACGGGACGCGAACACCGGGGAGCTGTTTTTT.

V is TRBV30 and J is TRBJ2-5; D is undetermined. The CDR3 totals 14 residues. Germline V gives CDR1 GTSNPN, CDR2 SVGIG (reference sequence). V was cut by 0 bases and J by 1 base, with 9 bases left in between. CDR3 coding DNA: TGTGCCTGGAGTGTAGGACGGTTCCAAGAGACCCAGTACTTC. It encodes CAWSVGRFQETQYF.

As for this clone: The sample contains more than one DNA sequence encoding this CDR3. V gene TRBV11-2 combines with J gene TRBJ1-1; 7 bases are a match to TRBD1. The germline CDR1 and CDR2 sequences are SGHAT and FQNNGV. With V trimmed by 5 bases and J by 1 base, 4 bases remained unmatched. This CDR3 has 14 residues. The CDR3 reads CASSPGTANTEAFF. The CDR3 DNA reads as TGTGCCAGCAGCCCCGGGACAGCGAACACTGAAGCTTTCTTT.